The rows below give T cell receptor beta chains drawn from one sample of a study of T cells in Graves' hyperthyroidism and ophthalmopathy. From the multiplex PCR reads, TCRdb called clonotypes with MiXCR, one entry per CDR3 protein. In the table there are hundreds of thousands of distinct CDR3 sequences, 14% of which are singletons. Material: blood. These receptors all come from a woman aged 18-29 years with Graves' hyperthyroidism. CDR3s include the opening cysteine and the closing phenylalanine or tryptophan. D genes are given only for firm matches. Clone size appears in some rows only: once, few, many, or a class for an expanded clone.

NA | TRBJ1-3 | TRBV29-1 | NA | TGCAGCGTTGAAGATCCCCCCGGGGGAAACACCATATATTTT | CSVEDPPGGNTIYF
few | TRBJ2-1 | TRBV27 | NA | TGTGCCAGCAGATCTGGGACCCTCTCCTACAATGAGCAGTTCTTC | CASRSGTLSYNEQFF
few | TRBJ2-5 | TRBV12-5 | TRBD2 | TGTGCTAGTGGTTTGGAAAAAAAGACTAGCGGATCCCAAGAGACCCAGTACTTC | CASGLEKKTSGSQETQYF
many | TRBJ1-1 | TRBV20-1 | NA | TGCAGTACTGGGACACGCGTGAACACTGAAGCTTTCTTT | CSTGTRVNTEAFF
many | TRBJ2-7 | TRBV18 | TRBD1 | TGTGCCAGCTCACCCGGACAGGGGCTGACCTACGAGCAGTACTTC | CASSPGQGLTYEQYF
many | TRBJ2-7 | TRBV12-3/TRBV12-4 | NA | TGTGCCAGCGCGACGGGCTACGAGCAGTACTTC | CASATGYEQYF
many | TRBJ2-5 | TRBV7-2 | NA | TGTGCCAGCAGCATAGCCCCTCCTACAGGGCGGGAGACCCAGTACTTC | CASSIAPPTGRETQYF
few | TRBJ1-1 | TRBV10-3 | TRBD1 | TGTGCCATCAGTGAGCCGGGACAGGGTTTGAACACTGAAGCTTTCTTT | CAISEPGQGLNTEAFF
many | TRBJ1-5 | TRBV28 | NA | TGTGCCAGCAGTTTGGGGATTAGCAAGGGCCCCGTCTGGCAGCCCCAGCATTTT | CASSLGISKGPVWQPQHF
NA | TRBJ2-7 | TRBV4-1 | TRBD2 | TGCGCCAGCAGCCACCCTGGGAGGGGCTTTTACGAGCAGTACTTC | CASSHPGRGFYEQYF
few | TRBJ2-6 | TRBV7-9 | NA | TGTGCCAGCAGTGAGGCCAACGTCCTGACTTTC | CASSEANVLTF
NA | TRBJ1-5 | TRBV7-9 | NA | TGTGCCAGCATCGGGGAAGCCCAGCATTTT | CASIGEAQHF
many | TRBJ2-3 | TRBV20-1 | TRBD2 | TGCAGTGCTAGGGTCCCCCGAGCGGGAGGAACAGATACGCAGTATTTT | CSARVPRAGGTDTQYF
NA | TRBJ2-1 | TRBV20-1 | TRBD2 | TGCAGTGCTAGGCTAAATTTGGGGGAGGGAGGCAATGAGCAGTTCTTC | CSARLNLGEGGNEQFF
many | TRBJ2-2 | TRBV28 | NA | TGTGCCAGCAGTTTAAAGCCAAACACCGGGGAGCTGTTTTTT | CASSLKPNTGELFF
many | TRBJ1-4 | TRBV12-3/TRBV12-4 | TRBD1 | TGTGCCAGCAGTCCACGGACAGGCTTTAATGAAAAACTGTTTTTT | CASSPRTGFNEKLFF
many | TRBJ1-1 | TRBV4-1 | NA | TGCGCCAGCAGCTTAACCTCCCGAAGCACTGAAGCTTTCTTT | CASSLTSRSTEAFF
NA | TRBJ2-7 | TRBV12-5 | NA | TGTGCTAGTGATCGGATCCTTAACTACGAGCAGTACTTC | CASDRILNYEQYF
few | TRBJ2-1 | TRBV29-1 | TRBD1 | TGCAGCGTTTGGGACAGATCCAATGAGCAGTTCTTC | CSVWDRSNEQFF
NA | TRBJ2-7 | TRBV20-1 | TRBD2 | TGCAGTGCTCCTGACAGACTAGCGGGAGGCGAGCAGTACTTC | CSAPDRLAGGEQYF
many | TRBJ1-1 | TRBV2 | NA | TGTGCCAGCAGACAGGACATGAACACTGAAGCTTTCTTT | CASRQDMNTEAFF
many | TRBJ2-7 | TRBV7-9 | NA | TGTGCCAGCAACAGGGCCGGGAGTACGTTCCACGAGCAGTACTTC | CASNRAGSTFHEQYF
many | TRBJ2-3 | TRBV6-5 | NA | TGTGCCAGCAGTTACGGTCTCAGGGGAGATACGCAGTATTTT | CASSYGLRGDTQYF
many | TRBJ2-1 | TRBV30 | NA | TGTGCCTGGAGTCGGACTCTATACAATGAGCAGTTCTTC | CAWSRTLYNEQFF
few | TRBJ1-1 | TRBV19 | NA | TGTGCCAGCTTGAAGGGGAACACTGAAGCTTTCTTT | CASLKGNTEAFF
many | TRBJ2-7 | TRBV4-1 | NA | TGCGCCAGCAGCCCGCAACCGCTGGAGAGCGTAGACTACGAGCAGTACTTC | CASSPQPLESVDYEQYF
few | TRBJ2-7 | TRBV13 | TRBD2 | TGTGCCAGCAGCTTTTCACTAGCGGGAAACAATGAGCAGTACTTC | CASSFSLAGNNEQYF
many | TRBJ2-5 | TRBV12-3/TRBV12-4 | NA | TGTGCCAGCAGACTGGAGACATTCGAGACCCAGTACTTC | CASRLETFETQYF
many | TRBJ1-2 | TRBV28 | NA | TGTGCCAGCAGTTTGGGGACAAGAAACTATGGCTACACCTTC | CASSLGTRNYGYTF
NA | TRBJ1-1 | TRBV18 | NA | TGTGCCAGCTCACCAACCCTGGGCGTGTCCGGCACTGAAGCTTTCTTT | CASSPTLGVSGTEAFF
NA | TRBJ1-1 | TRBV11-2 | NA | TGTGCCAGCAGCTTAAGACCGGGACCCACACCGAACACTGAAGCTCTCTTT | CASSLRPGPTPNTEALF
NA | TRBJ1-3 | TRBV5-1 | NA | TGCGCCAGCAGCTTGGTTGACAGCCGCTCTGGAAACACCATATATTTT | CASSLVDSRSGNTIYF
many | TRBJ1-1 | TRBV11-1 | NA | TGTGCCAGCAGCTTACAGGGGAAAGGAAGAGGCACTGAAGCTTTCTTT | CASSLQGKGRGTEAFF
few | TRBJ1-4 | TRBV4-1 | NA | TGCGCCAGCAGCCACATATTAAGGGACGTCGACGAAAAACTGTTTTTT | CASSHILRDVDEKLFF
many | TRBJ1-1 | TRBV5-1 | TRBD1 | TGCGCCAGCAGCATTCGGACAGGCAGAAACACTGAAGCTTTCTTT | CASSIRTGRNTEAFF
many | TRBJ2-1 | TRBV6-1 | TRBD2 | TGTGCCAGCAAGGAGCGGGAGGGTAGCTCCTACAATGAGCAGTTCTTC | CASKEREGSSYNEQFF
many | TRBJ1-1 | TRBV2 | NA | TGTGCCAGCAGTGTTGCCGGAGGAGGGTCTGAAGCTTTCTTT | CASSVAGGGSEAFF
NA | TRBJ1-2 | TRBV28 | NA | TGTGCCAGCAGTGAACGGCCCGAAATCTACTATGGCTACACCTTC | CASSERPEIYYGYTF
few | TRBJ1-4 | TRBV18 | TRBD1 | TGTGCCAGCTCACCTACAGGGGGATCTAATGAAAAACTGTTTTTT | CASSPTGGSNEKLFF
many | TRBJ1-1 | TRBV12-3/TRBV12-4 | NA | TGTGCCAGCAGTTTATCGATGGGGGCTTGGGCTATGAACACTGAAGCTTTCTTT | CASSLSMGAWAMNTEAFF
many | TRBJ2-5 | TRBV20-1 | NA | TGCAGTGCAGAGAACCCGCCCGGGAAAGAGACCCAGTACTTC | CSAENPPGKETQYF
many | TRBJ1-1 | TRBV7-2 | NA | TGTGCCAGCAGCATTACGACAGGCCCGAACACTGAAGCTTTCTTT | CASSITTGPNTEAFF
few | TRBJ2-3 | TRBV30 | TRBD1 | TGTGCCTGGAGCCCCGGGTTGGGGACAGGGTCCCCAGATACGCAGTATTTT | CAWSPGLGTGSPDTQYF
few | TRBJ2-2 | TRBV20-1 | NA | TGCAGTGCTAGAGTCGAGCTATCTACCGGGGAGCTGTTTTTT | CSARVELSTGELFF
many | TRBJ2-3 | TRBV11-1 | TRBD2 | TGTGCCAGCAGCATCCTTTTAGCGGGAATCACAGATACGCAGTATTTT | CASSILLAGITDTQYF
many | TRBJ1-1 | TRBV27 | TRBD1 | TGTGCCAGCAGTCCCCGACAGGGACAAAGCACTGAAGCTTTCTTT | CASSPRQGQSTEAFF
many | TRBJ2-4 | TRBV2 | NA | TGTGCCAGCAGTGATCGAGGGAGGGCCAAAAACATTCAGTACTTC | CASSDRGRAKNIQYF
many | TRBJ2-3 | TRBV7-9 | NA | TGTGCCAGCAGTTTACCGGGCACAGATACGCAGTATTTT | CASSLPGTDTQYF
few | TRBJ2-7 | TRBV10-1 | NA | TGCGCCAGCAGTGCGGGGACCTATTACGAGCAGTACTTC | CASSAGTYYEQYF
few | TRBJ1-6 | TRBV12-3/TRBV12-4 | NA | TGTGCCAGCAGTTTAGATTATTCACCCCTCCACTTT | CASSLDYSPLHF
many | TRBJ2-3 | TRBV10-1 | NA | TGCGCCAGCAGTTGGACAGCCACCCCCACAGATACGCAGTATTTT | CASSWTATPTDTQYF
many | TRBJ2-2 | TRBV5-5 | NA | TGTGCCAGCAGCTTTTTCACCGGGGAGCTGTTTTTT | CASSFFTGELFF
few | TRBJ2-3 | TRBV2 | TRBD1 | TGTGCCAGGACCGGGACAGGGGGCGCGGGTACGCAGTATTTT | CARTGTGGAGTQYF
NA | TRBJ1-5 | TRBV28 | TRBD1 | TGTGCCAGCATTCCCAGACAGGGACGGTATCAGCCCCAGCATTTT | CASIPRQGRYQPQHF
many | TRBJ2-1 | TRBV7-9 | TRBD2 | TGTGCCAGCAGCCCCGGGGGGATGAATTACAATGAGCAGTTCTTC | CASSPGGMNYNEQFF
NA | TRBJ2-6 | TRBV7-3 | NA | TGTGCCAGCAGCTTAAGGGGCAGAGAACACTCTGGGGCCAACGTCCTGACTTTC | CASSLRGREHSGANVLTF
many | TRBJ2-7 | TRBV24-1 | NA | TGTGCCACCAGTGGGTCACCGGGCTTCATCGGTAACGAGCAGTACTTC | CATSGSPGFIGNEQYF
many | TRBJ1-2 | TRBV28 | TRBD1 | TGTGCCAGCAGTTTAGCAACATACAGGGGGCGGAAGCCCTATGGCTACACCTTC | CASSLATYRGRKPYGYTF